This T cell receptor beta chain was identified during a study of PD-L1 blockade in urothelial cancer. As for the study in general: Male sex and bladder-origin urothelial cancer characterized about nine tenths of the roughly 29 patients. Analyses used blood from 3 weeks (second dose) and 6 weeks after treatment start.

As for time point: peripheral blood 6 weeks after treatment start. Each patient contributed between 1 and 8 total time points of blood mononuclear cells, pretreatment and during treatment. This CDR3 contains 15 residues. V was clipped by 4 bases and J by 5 bases, with 18 bases between them. Germline V gives CDR1 SGHNT, CDR2 YENEEA. Each PCR contained spiked-in synthetic TCR analog templates. Profiled with immunoSEQ multiplex PCR; TCRdb holds only in-frame clones, not every one. The repertoire holds around 100,000 clones, with 85% to 95% as singletons. The chain has TRBV11-3 and TRBJ2-7; D perhaps matches TRBD2 (5 bases). This TCR was sampled from a man aged 60-69 years with urothelial cancer. The starting material was PBMCs, obtained around atezolizumab (anti-PD-L1) treatment. CDR3 nucleotide sequence: TGTGCCAGCAGCTCTGGAATGGGAGAGTCGGACGAGCAGTACTTC. It is translated as CASSSGMGESDEQYF.